This TCR beta chain was found in a study of CD8 T cells in ankylosing spondylitis. Study results and caveats: Reports say disease-linked clones showed up significantly more in matched ankylosing spondylitis synovial fluid. A motif of fewer than ten highly homologous TCR beta variants was seen as apparently characteristic of ankylosing spondylitis blood. Several of the motif variants were reported before in synovial fluid and blood from reactive arthritis. Relatively rare in peripheral blood, disease-linked clones were also CD8+.

A note on this clonotype: Antigen unknown.

Making the TCR beta libraries involved quantitative 5'-RACE with molecular barcodes. TCRdb processed the 5' RACE reads anew with MiXCR; each CDR3 protein has one entry. The sample yields hundreds of thousands of distinct CDR3 sequences, more than 25% seen once. Sequencing was carried out using blood, either unsorted or a sorted T cell fraction (not recorded which). This clonotype was sampled from a male donor with ankylosing spondylitis.

The CDR3 loop is CASSRHPGQGGYEQYF. The CDR3 DNA sequence: TGTGCCAGCAGTCGGCACCCGGGACAGGGAGGATACGAGCAGTACTTC. The chain employs TRBV27 and TRBJ2-7, with 9 bases that match TRBD1. The CDR3 has 16 amino acids. The germline CDR1 and CDR2 sequences are MNHEY and SMNVEV (reference sequence). J was trimmed by 4 bases and V by 5 bases; bases with no gene match: 12.